What follows describes a single T cell receptor beta chain. Its recognized antigen is unknown. The input lacks base qualities; no much larger clone sits a single base away. Per the germline V gene (reference sequence), SGHNT is the CDR1 and YYREEE is the CDR2. From its cysteine to its phenylalanine, the CDR3 spans 14 amino acids. The sequence is cut down to CDR3 DNA, 42 bases in frame from base 1. Trimming takes 3 bases from V and 4 bases from J, and the germline ends sit 13 bases apart. The sample is drawn from a study of T cell responses to AZD1222 COVID-19 vaccine (dated by TCRdb to 2020 to 2023). Context from the whole study: AZD1222 recipients given second doses at about 4 weeks or at about 12 weeks were pooled, since spike-specific TCR depth and breadth were not found to differ between the two schedules. Trial participants were enrolled by age into subgroups of 18-55, 56-69 and 70-plus years, and approximately 150, 30 and 60 TCR-sequenced participants, respectively, were included in these subgroups. TCR sequencing covered roughly 230 trial participants: 200 to 220 given two doses of AZD1222 and 26 given two doses of MenACWY control vaccine.

The CDR3 regions of human TCRbeta chains were analyzed by immunosequencing. In the authors' own workflow: Repertoire TCRs were checked for matches against a reference library of SARS-CoV-2-specific TCRs that had been generated using the MIRA antigen-specificity platform. Breadth was defined as the fraction of unique TCRs that were SARS-CoV-2-associated, and depth was defined as the fraction of total T cells that were SARS-CoV-2-associated. Using the MIRA data, each spike-specific TCR was assigned both to the spike region to which the TCR was reactive and to a CD4 or CD8 class. Log10-transformed breadth and depth values were compared by one-way ANOVA with Sidak's multiple comparisons tests. TCRdb took over this immuneACCESS table, retaining in-frame rearrangements with V and J assigned. Such tables are incomplete; in checked studies, under half of the missing clones stem from an unresolved V gene, and the remainder is unexplained. That table supplies the V and J calls and clone size; D and trimming were determined from the DNA. Present in this sample are over 100,000 clones, 90% of which were seen just once. The top ten constitute around 7% of the sample.

General findings and caveats noted by the study authors: No day 14 peak-response samples were available, so repertoires were characterized only after the peak T cell response. In the small 56-69-year group, the increase in depth fell short of significance, most likely because of low power. Reportedly, close to half of the unique spike-specific TCRs recognized epitopes lying outside the regions that are mutated in the B.1.351 and B.1.1.7 variants. Conclusions about previously exposed vaccinees were limited because only a handful of AZD1222 recipients were SARS-CoV-2 seropositive at baseline. Most participants were white British and females outnumbered males, and the authors suggested that clonal diversity may have been underestimated. A significant rise in spike-specific TCR breadth and depth was observed after two AZD1222 doses relative to day 0 and relative to MenACWY recipients. Vaccine-associated CD4 TCRs spanned the whole spike protein, with dominant responses in regions 160-218 and 743-854.

This specimen's time point label, interpreted: baseline before first vaccination. The vaccinee samples were drawn from two UK trials, COV001 and COV002, one of which was a single-blind randomized controlled phase 2/3 trial testing AZD1222 (ChAdOx1 nCoV-19) in healthy adults. Trial participant PBMC samples were collected at day 0 and day 28 after the second dose for TCRbeta chain sequencing. Recombination linked TRBV5-4 to TRBJ1-1; the D gene is not confidently resolved. The clonotype originates from an adult in good health. The sample consisted of peripheral blood, taken on day 0 of AZD1222 vaccination. The CDR3 region: CASSSPPWGTEAFF. The DNA is TGTGCCAGCAGCTCTCCCCCTTGGGGCACTGAAGCTTTCTTT.